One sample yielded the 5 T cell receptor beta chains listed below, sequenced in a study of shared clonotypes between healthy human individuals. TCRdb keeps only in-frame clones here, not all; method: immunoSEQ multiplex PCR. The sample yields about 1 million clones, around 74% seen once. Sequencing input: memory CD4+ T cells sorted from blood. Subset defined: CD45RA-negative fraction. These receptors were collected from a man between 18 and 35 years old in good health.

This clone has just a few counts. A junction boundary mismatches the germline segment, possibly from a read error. CDR3 region: CASSVSRGRGGNF. CDR3 DNA sequence: TGTGCCAGCAGTGTCTCGAGGGGCAGGGGAGGGAACTTC. This rearrangement joins TRBV2 to TRBJ2-4, with D possibly being TRBD2 (7 bases). CDR1 SNHLY and CDR2 FYNNEI come from the germline V gene. This CDR3 is 13 amino acids long.

CDR3 coding DNA: TGTGCCAGCAGCACCTCGGGGGTTGACTATGGCTACACCTTC. It specifies CASSTSGVDYGYTF. The chain joins TRBV11-2 to TRBJ1-2, with D maybe TRBD1 (5 bases). V dropped 5 bases and J dropped 3 bases, with 13 bases sitting between them. Germline V lookup: CDR1 SGHAT, CDR2 FQNNGV. The CDR3 consists of 14 residues.

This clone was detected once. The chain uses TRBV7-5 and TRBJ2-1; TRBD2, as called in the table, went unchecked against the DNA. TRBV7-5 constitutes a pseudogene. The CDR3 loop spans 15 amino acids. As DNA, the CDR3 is TGTGCCAGAAGCATCACTAGGGCTTCCTACAATGAGCAGTTCTTC. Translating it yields CARSITRASYNEQFF.

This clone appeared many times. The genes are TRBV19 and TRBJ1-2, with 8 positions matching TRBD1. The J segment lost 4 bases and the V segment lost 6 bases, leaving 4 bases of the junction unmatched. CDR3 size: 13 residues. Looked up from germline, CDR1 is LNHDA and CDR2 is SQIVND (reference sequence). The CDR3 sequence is CASRSDRGYGYTF. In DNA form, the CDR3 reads TGTGCCAGTAGATCAGACAGGGGCTATGGCTACACCTTC.

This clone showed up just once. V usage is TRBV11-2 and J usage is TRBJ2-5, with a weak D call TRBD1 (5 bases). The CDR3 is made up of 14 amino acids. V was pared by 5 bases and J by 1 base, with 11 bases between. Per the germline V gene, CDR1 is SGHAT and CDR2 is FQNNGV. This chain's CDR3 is CASSRQRVQETQYF. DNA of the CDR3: TGTGCCAGCAGCCGACAGAGAGTCCAAGAGACCCAGTACTTC.